This TCR beta chain was sequenced in a study of blood T cell repertoires in COVID-19. Between the trimmed V and J ends, which lost 6 bases and 6 bases, there was a span of 20 bases. From germline, CDR1 is MNHNY and CDR2 SVGAGI (reference sequence). This CDR3 has 15 amino acids. Data came from immunoSEQ multiplex PCR; TCRdb stores just in-frame clones and leaves some out. Among roughly 100,000 clones listed, around 90% were seen once. Material: peripheral blood. The rearrangement uses TRBV6-6 and TRBJ1-1, with D possibly TRBD1 on 6 matching bases. The receptor was derived from a woman aged 70-85 years with acute or convalescent COVID-19. CDR3 coding DNA: TGTGCCAGCAGGCAACTACAGGGTGCGGTGCCTGAAGCTTTCTTT. Translating gives CASRQLQGAVPEAFF.